This TCR beta chain comes out of a study of blood T cell repertoires in COVID-19. Only in-frame clones appear in the TCRdb table, and some are missing; sequencing was by immunoSEQ multiplex PCR. The sample consists of fewer than 250,000 clones, roughly 90% of them appearing once. The sample consisted of PBMCs or T cells enriched from blood (not recorded which). The source of this sequence is a woman younger than 35 who had recovered from COVID-19.

This CDR3 reads CASSRGTGKMVGLHF. The CDR3 region has the DNA TGTGCCAGCAGCCGTGGGACAGGGAAAATGGTTGGCCTCCACTTT. The gene calls are TRBV7-9 and TRBJ1-6; 9 bases are a match to TRBD1. Unmatched junction bases numbered 14, after V lost 5 bases and J lost 15 bases. The CDR3 is 15 amino acids. The germline V gene encodes CDR1 SEHNR and CDR2 FQNEAQ (reference sequence).